Each of the 9 T cell receptor beta chains below was sequenced from the same sample in a study of T-cell memory formation after mild COVID-19. TCRdb re-called the 5' RACE reads through MiXCR, storing one row per CDR3 protein. The sample lists about 160,000 distinct CDR3 sequences, 30% to 35% occurring once. Material for sequencing was PBMCs or a T cell subset sorted from them (not recorded which). These receptors came from an adult woman who had mild COVID-19 (a few samples of this study predate the infection). Cell type and time point are not known.

By proportion, this clonotype is medium-sized. The chain employs TRBV3-1 and TRBJ2-5; 8 bases are shared with TRBD2. V was pared by 6 bases and J by 2 bases, with 14 bases of the junction left unmatched. Germline-derived CDR1 and CDR2 are LGHDT and YNNKEL (reference sequence). The CDR3 covers 17 residues. CDR3 sequence: CASSLNSLSGGQETQYF. The CDR3 DNA is TGTGCCAGCAGTCTCAACTCATTAAGCGGGGGACAAGAGACCCAGTACTTC.

There are a few counts of this clonotype. The chain has TRBV7-3 and TRBJ2-1; TRBD2 agrees at 10 bases. With 5 bases clipped from V and 3 bases from J, the junction kept 4 bases outside the gene matches. The CDR3 covers 15 residues. Per the germline V gene, CDR1 is SGHTA and CDR2 is FQGTGA. This CDR3 is CASSPVAGGYNEQFF. DNA for the CDR3: TGTGCCAGCAGCCCCGTAGCGGGAGGCTACAATGAGCAGTTCTTC.

This clonotype was observed a handful of times. The rearrangement uses TRBV4-3 and TRBJ2-3; TRBD2 aligns across 7 bases. Germline V lookup: CDR1 LGHNA, CDR2 YSLEER. The CDR3 sequence is 16 residues long. With 0 bases clipped from V and 3 bases from J, the junction kept 6 bases outside the gene matches. In nucleotides, the CDR3 is TGCGCCAGCAGCCAAGATACGGCTAGCGGTACAGATACGCAGTATTTT. Amino acid sequence: CASSQDTASGTDTQYF.

The chain joins TRBV14 to TRBJ2-2; no firm D call. Trimming stripped 3 bases from V and 5 bases from J, with 10 bases between. The germline gives CDR1 SGHDN, CDR2 FVKESK. The CDR3 is 14 residues long. The CDR3 region has the DNA TGTGCCAGCAGCCAGGGCCGTCGGACCGGGGAGCTGTTTTTT. Protein: CASSQGRRTGELFF.

The CDR3 loop is CASSQGKSGPTDTQYF. CDR3 DNA sequence: TGCGCCAGCAGCCAGGGGAAGTCGGGACCCACAGATACGCAGTATTTT. The chain combines TRBV4-3 with TRBJ2-3; D tentatively reads TRBD1 or TRBD2 (5 bases each). V dropped 3 bases and J dropped 2 bases, with 15 bases sitting between them. Germline V gene lookup returns CDR1 LGHNA and CDR2 YSLEER. This CDR3 contains 16 residues.

J is TRBJ2-2 and V is TRBV27; D remains unclear. V was trimmed by 5 bases and J by 4 bases, leaving 8 bases between them. CDR3 length: 13 residues. Germline lookup yields CDR1 MNHEY and CDR2 SMNVEV (reference sequence). For the CDR3, the DNA is TGTGCCAGCAGTCTGGAGCCCACCGGGGAGCTGTTTTTT. Protein product: CASSLEPTGELFF.

This clonotype was detected a few times. V gene TRBV5-1 combines with J gene TRBJ2-7; the D gene is possibly TRBD1 (5 bases). Germline V gives CDR1 SGHRS, CDR2 YFSETQ. The V end was cut by 4 bases, the J end by 6 bases, with 14 bases between. The CDR3 runs 13 residues. CDR3: CASSPTGASEQYF. CDR3 nucleotides: TGCGCCAGCAGCCCCACAGGAGCCTCCGAGCAGTACTTC.

This clonotype has just one count. The chain has TRBV7-2 and TRBJ1-2; weak D call: TRBD1 (6 bases). V lost 1 base, J lost 8 bases, and 20 bases lay in between. Germline assignment: CDR1 SGHTA and CDR2 FQGNSA. This CDR3 comprises 16 residues. CDR3: CASSLDWVVRGKGYTF. CDR3 DNA sequence: TGTGCCAGCAGCTTAGATTGGGTTGTCAGGGGCAAAGGCTACACCTTC.

V is TRBV19 and J is TRBJ2-1; D may be TRBD1 (7 bases). Germline loops: CDR1 LNHDA, CDR2 SQIVND (reference sequence). The CDR3 consists of 17 residues. Trimming took 0 bases from V and 3 from J, leaving 15 bases between them. This chain's CDR3 is CASSIDWGRDSYNEQFF. DNA for the CDR3: TGTGCCAGTAGTATAGATTGGGGGCGGGACAGCTACAATGAGCAGTTCTTC.